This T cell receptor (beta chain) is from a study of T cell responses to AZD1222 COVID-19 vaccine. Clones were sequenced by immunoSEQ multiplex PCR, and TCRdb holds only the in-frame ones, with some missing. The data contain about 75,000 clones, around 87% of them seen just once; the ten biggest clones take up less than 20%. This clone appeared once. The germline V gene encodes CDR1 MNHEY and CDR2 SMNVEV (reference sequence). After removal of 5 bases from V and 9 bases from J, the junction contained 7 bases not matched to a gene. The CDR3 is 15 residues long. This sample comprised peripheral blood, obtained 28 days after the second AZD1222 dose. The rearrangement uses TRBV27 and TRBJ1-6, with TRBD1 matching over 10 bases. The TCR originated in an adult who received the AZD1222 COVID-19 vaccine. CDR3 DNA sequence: TGTGCCAGCAGTCTCGTCCGGGACAGGGGTTCACCCCTCCACTTT. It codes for CASSLVRDRGSPLHF.